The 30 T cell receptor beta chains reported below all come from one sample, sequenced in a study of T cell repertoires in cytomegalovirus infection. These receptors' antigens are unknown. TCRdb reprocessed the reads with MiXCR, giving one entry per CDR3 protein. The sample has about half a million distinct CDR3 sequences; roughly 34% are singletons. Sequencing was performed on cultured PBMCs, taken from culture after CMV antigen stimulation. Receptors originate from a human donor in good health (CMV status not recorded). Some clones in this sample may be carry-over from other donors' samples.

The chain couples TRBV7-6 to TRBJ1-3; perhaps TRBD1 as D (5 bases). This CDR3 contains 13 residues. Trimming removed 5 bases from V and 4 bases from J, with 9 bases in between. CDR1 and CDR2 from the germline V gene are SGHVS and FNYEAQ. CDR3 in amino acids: CASSPREGNTIYF. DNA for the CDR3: TGTGCCAGCAGCCCCAGGGAAGGAAACACCATATATTTT.

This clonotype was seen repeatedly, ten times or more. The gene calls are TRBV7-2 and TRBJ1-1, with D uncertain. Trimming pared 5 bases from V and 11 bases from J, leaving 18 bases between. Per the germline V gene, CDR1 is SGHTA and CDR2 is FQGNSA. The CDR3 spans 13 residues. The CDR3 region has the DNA TGTGCCAGCAGCCAAGACTTCGGGTGGGGTGCTTTCTTT. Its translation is CASSQDFGWGAFF.

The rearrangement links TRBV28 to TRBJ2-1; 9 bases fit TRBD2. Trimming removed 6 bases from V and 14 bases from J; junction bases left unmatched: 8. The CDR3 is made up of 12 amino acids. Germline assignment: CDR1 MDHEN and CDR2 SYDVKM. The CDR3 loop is CASSVPGLAEFF. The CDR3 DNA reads TGTGCCAGCAGCGTACCGGGACTAGCAGAGTTCTTC. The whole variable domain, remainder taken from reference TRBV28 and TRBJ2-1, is DVKVTQSSRYLVKRTGEKVFLECVQDMDHENMFWYRQDPGLGLRLIYFSYDVKMKEKGDIPEGYSVSREKKERFSLILESASTNQTSMYLCASSVPGLAEFFGPGTRLTVL.

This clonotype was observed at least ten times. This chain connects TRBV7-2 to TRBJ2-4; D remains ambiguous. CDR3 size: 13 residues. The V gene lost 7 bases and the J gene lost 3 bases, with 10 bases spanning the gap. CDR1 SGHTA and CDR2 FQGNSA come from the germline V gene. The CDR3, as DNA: TGTGCCAGCAAAAAATGGGACAAAAACATTCAGTACTTC. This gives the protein CASKKWDKNIQYF.

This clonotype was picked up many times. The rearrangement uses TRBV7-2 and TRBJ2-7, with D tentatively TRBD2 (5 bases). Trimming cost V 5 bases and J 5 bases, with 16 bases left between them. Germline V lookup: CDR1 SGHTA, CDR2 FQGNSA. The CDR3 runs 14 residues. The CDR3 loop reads CASSTPALGNEQYV. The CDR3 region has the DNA TGTGCCAGCAGCACCCCGGCCCTCGGGAACGAGCAGTACGTC.

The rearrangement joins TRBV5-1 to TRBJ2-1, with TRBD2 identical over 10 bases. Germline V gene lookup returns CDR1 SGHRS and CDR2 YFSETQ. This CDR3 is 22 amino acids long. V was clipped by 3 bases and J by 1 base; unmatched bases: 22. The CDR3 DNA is TGCGCCAGCAGCTGGTATAGTTCAGGACTAGCGGAGAGTTTCGTTTCCTACAATGAGCAGTTCTTC. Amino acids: CASSWYSSGLAESFVSYNEQFF.

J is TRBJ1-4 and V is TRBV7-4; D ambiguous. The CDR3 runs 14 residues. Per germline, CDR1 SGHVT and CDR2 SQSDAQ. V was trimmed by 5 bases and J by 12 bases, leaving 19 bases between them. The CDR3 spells CASSDNPGRSELFF. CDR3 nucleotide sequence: TGTGCCAGCAGCGATAACCCGGGCCGGTCGGAACTGTTTTTT.

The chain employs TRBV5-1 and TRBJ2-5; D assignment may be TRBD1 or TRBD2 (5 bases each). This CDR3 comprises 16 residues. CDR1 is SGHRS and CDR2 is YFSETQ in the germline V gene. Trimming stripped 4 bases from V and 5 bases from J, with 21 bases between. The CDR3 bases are TGCGCCAGCAGCACATCCGGGACCCGACTGGGGGAGACCCAGTACTTC. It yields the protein CASSTSGTRLGETQYF.

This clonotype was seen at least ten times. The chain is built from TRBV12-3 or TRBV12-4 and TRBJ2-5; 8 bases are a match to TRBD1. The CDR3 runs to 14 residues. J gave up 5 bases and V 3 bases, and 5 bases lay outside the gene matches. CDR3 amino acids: CASSLQGAGETQYF. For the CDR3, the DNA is TGTGCCAGCAGTTTGCAGGGGGCAGGGGAGACCCAGTACTTC.

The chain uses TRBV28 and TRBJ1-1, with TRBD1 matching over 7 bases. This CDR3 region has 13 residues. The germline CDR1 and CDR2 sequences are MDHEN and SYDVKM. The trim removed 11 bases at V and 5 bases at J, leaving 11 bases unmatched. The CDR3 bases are TGTGCCGTACAAAAGGGGGCGCCAACTGAAGCTTTCTTT. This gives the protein CAVQKGAPTEAFF.

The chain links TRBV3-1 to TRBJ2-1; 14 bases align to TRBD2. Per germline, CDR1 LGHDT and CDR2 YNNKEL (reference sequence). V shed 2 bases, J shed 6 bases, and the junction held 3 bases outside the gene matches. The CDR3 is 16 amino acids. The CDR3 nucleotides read TGTGCCAGCAGCCAACCGACTAGCGGGAGGGGCAATGAGCAGTTCTTC. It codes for CASSQPTSGRGNEQFF.

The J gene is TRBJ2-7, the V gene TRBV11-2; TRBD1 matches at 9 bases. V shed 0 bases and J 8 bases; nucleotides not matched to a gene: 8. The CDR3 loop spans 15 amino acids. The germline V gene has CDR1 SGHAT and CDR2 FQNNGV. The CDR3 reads CASSLDPDRGGKQYF. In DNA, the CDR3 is TGTGCCAGCAGCTTAGACCCGGACAGGGGTGGAAAGCAGTACTTC.

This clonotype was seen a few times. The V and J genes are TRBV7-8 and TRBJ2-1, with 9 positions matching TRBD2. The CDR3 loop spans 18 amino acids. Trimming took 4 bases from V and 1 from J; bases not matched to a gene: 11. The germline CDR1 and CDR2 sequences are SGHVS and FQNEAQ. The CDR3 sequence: CASSSYLAGGLSYNEQFF. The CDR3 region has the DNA TGTGCCAGCAGCTCCTACTTGGCGGGAGGGCTTTCCTACAATGAGCAGTTCTTC. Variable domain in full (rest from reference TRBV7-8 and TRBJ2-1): GAGVSQSPRYKVAKRGQDVALRCDPISGHVSLFWYQQALGQGPEFLTYFQNEAQLDKSGLPSDRFFAERPEGSVSTLKIQRTQQEDSAVYLCASSSYLAGGLSYNEQFFGPGTRLTVL.

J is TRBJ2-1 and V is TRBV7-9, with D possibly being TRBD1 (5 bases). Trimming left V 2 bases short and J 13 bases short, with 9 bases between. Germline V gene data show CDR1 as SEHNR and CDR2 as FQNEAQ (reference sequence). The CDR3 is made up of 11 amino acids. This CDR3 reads CASSLQGVQFF. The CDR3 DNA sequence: TGTGCCAGCAGCTTACAGGGTGTCCAGTTCTTC.

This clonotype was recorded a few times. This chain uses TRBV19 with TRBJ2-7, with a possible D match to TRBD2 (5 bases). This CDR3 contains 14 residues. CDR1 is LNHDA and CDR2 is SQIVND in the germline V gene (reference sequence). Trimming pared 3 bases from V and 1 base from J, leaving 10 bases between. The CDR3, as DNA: TGTGCCAGTAGTATTGGGAGTCGTTCCTACGAGCAGTACTTC. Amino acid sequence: CASSIGSRSYEQYF.

CDR3 sequence (DNA): TGTGCCAGCACCAGGCAGGGGGCGAGCACTGAAGCTTTCTTT. Its protein is CASTRQGASTEAFF. The chain joins TRBV7-4 to TRBJ1-1, with 8 positions matching TRBD1. The trim removed 7 bases at V and 4 bases at J, leaving 8 bases unmatched. Germline V gives CDR1 SGHVT, CDR2 SQSDAQ. The CDR3 has 14 residues.

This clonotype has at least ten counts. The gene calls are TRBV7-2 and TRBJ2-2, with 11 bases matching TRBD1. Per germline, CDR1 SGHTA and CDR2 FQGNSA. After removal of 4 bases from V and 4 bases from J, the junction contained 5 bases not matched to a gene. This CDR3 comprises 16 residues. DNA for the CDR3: TGTGCCAGCAGCTACACGGGACAGGGGGGCACCGGGGAGCTGTTTTTT. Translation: CASSYTGQGGTGELFF.

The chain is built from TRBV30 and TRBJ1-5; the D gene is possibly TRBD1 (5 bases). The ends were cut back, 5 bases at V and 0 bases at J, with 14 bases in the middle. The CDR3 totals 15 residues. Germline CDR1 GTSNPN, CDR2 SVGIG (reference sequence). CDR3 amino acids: CAWDAGTGSNQPQHF. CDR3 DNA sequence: TGTGCCTGGGACGCAGGGACGGGTAGCAATCAGCCCCAGCATTTT.

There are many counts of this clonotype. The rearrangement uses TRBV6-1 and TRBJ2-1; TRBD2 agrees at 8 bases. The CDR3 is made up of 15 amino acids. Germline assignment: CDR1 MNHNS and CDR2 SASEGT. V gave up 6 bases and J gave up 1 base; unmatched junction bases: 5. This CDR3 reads CASRAAGGSYNEQFF. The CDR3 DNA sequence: TGTGCCAGCAGGGCGGCGGGAGGTTCCTACAATGAGCAGTTCTTC.

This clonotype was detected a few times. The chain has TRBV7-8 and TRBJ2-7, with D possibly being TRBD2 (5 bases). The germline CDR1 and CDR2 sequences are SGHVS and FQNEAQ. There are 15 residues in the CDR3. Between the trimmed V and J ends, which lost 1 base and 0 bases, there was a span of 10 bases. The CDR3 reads CASSLEAGPSYEQYV. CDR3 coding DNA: TGTGCCAGCAGCTTAGAGGCGGGTCCCTCCTACGAGCAGTACGTC.

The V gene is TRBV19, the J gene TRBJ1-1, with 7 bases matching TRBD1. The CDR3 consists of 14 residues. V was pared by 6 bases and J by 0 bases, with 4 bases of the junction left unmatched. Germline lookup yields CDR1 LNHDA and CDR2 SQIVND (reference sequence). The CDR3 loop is CASRGTVVNTEAFF. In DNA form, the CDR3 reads TGTGCCAGTAGGGGGACAGTTGTGAACACTGAAGCTTTCTTT.

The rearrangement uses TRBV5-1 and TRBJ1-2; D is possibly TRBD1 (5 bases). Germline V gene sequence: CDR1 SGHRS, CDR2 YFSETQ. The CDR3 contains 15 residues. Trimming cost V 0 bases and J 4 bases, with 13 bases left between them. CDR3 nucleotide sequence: TGCGCCAGCAGCTTGGCCGGAGGGGACCCCTATGGCTACACCTTC. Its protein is CASSLAGGDPYGYTF.

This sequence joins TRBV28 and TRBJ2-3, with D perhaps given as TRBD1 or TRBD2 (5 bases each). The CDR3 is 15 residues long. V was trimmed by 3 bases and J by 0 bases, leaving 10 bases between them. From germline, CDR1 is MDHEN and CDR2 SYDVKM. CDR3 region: CASSFGAVSTDTQYF. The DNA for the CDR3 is TGTGCCAGCAGTTTCGGGGCAGTTAGCACAGATACGCAGTATTTT.

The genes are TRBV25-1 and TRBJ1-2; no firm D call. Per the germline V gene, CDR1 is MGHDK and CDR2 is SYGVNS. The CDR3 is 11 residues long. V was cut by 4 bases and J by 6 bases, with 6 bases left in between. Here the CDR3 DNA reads TGTGCCAGCAGTGGCCAGGATGGCTACACCTTC. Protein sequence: CASSGQDGYTF.

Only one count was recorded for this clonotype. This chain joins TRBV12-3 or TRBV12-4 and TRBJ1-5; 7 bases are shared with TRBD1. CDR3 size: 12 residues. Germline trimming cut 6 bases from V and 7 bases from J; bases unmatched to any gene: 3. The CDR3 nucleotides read TGTGCCAGCAGCCCGGGACAGCAGCCCCAGCATTTT. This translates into CASSPGQQPQHF.

The CDR3 DNA sequence: TGTGCCATCAGTGAAACAGGGGGCATCGCGGGAGGGCCAGGAGAGACCCAGTACTTC. Residues: CAISETGGIAGGPGETQYF. The chain employs TRBV10-3 and TRBJ2-5; D possibly uses TRBD1 or TRBD2 (9 bases each). The length of the CDR3 is 19 residues. Germline V gene lookup returns CDR1 ENHRY and CDR2 SYGVKD. V was pared by 3 bases and J by 4 bases, with 27 bases between.

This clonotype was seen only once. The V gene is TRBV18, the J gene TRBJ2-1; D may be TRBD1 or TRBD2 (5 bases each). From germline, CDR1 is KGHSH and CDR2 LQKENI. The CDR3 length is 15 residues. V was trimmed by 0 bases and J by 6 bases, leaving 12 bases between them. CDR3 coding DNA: TGTGCCAGCTCACCACCAATCCGGGGCGGCAATGAGCAGTTCTTC. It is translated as CASSPPIRGGNEQFF.

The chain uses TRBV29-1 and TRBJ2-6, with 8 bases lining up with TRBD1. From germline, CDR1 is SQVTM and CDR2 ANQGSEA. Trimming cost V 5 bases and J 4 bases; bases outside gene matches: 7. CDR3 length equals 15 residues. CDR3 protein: CSVRTGGTGANVLTF. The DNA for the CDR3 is TGCAGCGTTCGTACAGGGGGGACCGGGGCCAACGTCCTGACTTTC. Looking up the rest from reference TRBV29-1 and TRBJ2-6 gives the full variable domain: SAVISQKPSRDICQRGTSLTIQCQVDSQVTMMFWYRQQPGQSLTLIATANQGSEATYESGFVIDKFPISRPNLTFSTLTVSNMSPEDSSIYLCSVRTGGTGANVLTFGAGSRLTVL.

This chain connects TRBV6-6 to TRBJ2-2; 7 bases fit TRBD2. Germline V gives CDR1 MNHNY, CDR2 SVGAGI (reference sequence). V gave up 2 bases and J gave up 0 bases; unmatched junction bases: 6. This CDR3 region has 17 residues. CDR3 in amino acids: CASSYTPSGTNTGELFF. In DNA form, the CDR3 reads TGTGCCAGCAGTTACACACCTAGCGGTACGAACACCGGGGAGCTGTTTTTT.

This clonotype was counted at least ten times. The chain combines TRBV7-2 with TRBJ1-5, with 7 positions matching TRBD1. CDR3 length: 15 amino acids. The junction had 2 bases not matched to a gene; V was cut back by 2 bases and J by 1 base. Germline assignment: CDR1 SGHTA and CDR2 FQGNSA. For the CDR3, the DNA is TGTGCCAGCAGCTTAATGACAGGGAGCAATCAGCCCCAGCATTTT. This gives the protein CASSLMTGSNQPQHF. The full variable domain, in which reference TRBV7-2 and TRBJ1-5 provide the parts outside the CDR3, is GAGVSQSPSNKVTEKGKDVELRCDPISGHTALYWYRQSLGQGLEFLIYFQGNSAPDKSGLPSDRFSAERTGGSVSTLTIQRTQQEDSAVYLCASSLMTGSNQPQHFGDGTRLSIL.